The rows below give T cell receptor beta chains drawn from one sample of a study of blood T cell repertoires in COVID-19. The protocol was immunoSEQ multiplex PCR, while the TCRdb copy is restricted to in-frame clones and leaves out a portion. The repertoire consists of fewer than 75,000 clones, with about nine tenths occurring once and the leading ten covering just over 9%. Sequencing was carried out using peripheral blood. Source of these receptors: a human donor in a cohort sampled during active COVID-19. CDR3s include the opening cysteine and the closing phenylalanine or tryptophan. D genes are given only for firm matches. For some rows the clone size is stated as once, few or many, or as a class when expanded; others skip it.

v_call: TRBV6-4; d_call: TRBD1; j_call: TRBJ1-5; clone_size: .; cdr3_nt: TGTGCCAGCAGGCCGCTTGACAGGGGCGATCAGCCCCAGCATTTT; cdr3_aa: CASRPLDRGDQPQHF
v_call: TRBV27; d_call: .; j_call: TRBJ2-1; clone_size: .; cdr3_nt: TGTGCCAGCTCCCCGCGGCAGTACAATGAGCAGTTCTTC; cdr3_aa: CASSPRQYNEQFF
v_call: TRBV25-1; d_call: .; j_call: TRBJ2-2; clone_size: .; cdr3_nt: TGTGCCAGCAGCCAGACTGACACCGGGGAGCTGTTTTTT; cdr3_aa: CASSQTDTGELFF
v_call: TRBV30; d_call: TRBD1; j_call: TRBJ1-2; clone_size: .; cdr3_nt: TGTGCCTGGAGTTGGGACAGCACTAACTATGGCTACACCTTC; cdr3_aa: CAWSWDSTNYGYTF
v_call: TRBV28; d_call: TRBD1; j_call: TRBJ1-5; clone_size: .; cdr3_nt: TGTGCCAGCAGTTTAGGACAGGCCAATCAGCCCCAGCATTTT; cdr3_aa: CASSLGQANQPQHF
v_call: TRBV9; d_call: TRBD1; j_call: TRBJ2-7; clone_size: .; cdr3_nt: TGTGCCAGCAGCCCGGATGGACAGGGGGCCGACGAGCAGTACTTC; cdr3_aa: CASSPDGQGADEQYF
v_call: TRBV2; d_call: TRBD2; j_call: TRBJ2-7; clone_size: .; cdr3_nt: TGTGCCAGCAGTCGACTAGCGCCTAGCTCCTACGAGCAGTACTTC; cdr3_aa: CASSRLAPSSYEQYF
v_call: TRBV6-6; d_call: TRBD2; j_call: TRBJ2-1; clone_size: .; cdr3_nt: TGTGCCAGCAGTTTTGGACTAGCGGGATTCAATGAGCAGTTCTTC; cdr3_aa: CASSFGLAGFNEQFF
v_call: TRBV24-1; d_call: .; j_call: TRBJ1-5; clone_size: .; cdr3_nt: TGTGCCACCAGTGGCTCCGGGACGGGAGGGAGAGGGGGCAATCAGCCCCAGCATTTT; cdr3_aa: CATSGSGTGGRGGNQPQHF
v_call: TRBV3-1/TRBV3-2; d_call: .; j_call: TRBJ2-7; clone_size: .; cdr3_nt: TGTGCCAGCAGCCAAGTTTTGGGCGGGGCCTACGAGCAGTACTTC; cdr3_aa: CASSQVLGGAYEQYF
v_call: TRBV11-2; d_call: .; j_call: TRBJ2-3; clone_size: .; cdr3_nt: TGTGCCAGCAGCTTACTACTAGCAGATACGCAGTATTTT; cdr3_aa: CASSLLLADTQYF
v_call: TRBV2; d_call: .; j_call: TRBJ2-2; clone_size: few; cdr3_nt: TGTGCCAGCAGCTTCCGGGACAAACAAACCGGGGAGCTGTTTTTT; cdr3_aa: CASSFRDKQTGELFF
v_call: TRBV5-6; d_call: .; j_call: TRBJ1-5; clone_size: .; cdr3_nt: TGTGCCAGCAGCTCCGGACAGAACAATCAGCCCCAGCATTTT; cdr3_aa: CASSSGQNNQPQHF
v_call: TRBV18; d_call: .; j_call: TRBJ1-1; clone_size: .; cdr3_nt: TGTGCCAGCTCACCGCGGGGGGGAGACACTGAAGCTTTCTTT; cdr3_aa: CASSPRGGDTEAFF
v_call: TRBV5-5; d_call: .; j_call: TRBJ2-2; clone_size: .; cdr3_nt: TGTGCCAGCAGCTTTACCGGGACACTGAACACCGGGGAGCTGTTTTTT; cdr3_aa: CASSFTGTLNTGELFF
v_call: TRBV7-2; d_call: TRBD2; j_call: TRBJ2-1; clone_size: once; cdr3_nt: TGTGCCAGCAGACTACTCAGCGGGAGGGCCGGAGAGCAGTTCTTC; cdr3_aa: CASRLLSGRAGEQFF
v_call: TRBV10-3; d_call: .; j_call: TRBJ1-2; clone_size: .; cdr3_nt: TGTGCCATCAGTGCTGTGGCATCCTTTAATGGCTACACCTTC; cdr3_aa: CAISAVASFNGYTF
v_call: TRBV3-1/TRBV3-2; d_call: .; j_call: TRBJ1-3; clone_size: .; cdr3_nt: TGTGCCAGCAGCCCCCCCCCAGGGGCTGGAAACACCATATATTTT; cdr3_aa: CASSPPPGAGNTIYF
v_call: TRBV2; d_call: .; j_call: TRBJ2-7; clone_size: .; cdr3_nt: TGTGCCAGCAGGTGGACTTCCTCCTACGAGCAGTACTTC; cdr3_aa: CASRWTSSYEQYF
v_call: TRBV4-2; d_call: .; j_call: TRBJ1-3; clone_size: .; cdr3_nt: TGTGCCAGCAGCGATAGGGACATCTCTGGAAACACCATATATTTT; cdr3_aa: CASSDRDISGNTIYF
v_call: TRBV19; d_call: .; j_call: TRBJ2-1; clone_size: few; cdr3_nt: TGTGCCAGTAGTATAGGGACAGTTCCCTACAATGAGCAGTTCTTC; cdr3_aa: CASSIGTVPYNEQFF
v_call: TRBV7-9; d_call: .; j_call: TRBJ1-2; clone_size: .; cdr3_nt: TGTGCCAGCAGCTTTGACGCAGGGGCGGAGGGCTACACCTTC; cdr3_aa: CASSFDAGAEGYTF